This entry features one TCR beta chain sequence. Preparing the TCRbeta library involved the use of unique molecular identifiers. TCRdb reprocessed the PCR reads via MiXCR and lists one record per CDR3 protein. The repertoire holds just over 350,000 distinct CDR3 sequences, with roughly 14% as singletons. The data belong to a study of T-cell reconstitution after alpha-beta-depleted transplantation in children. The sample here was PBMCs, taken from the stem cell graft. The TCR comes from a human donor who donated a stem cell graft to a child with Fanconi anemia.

The DNA of the CDR3 is TGTGCCAGCAGCCCTGAGGGGAACACAGATACGCAGTATTTT. This gives the protein CASSPEGNTDTQYF. The chain combines TRBV11-2 with TRBJ2-3; D may be TRBD1 or TRBD2 (5 bases each). The CDR3 runs 14 residues. V was clipped by 5 bases and J by 2 bases, with 11 bases between them. CDR1 and CDR2 (germline): SGHAT, FQNNGV.